The 32 T cell receptor beta chains presented below share a single source sample, sequenced in a study of regulatory T cells in long-lasting Graves disease. Investigators prepared the TCR beta libraries by applying iRepertoire HTBI primers and Arm-PCR of CDR3 regions. TCRdb used MiXCR to reprocess the multiplex PCR reads, holding one entry per CDR3 protein. The sample yields roughly 700,000 distinct CDR3 sequences, 30% seen once. Time point: persistent/refractory GD, antithyroid drugs over 5 years with positive TRAb. RNA isolated from PBMCs was used to make the TCR library. Sequenced here: peripheral blood mononuclear cells (PBMCs), sampled when the disease was refractory, from a patient treated with antithyroid drugs. These receptors were collected from a female donor with Graves disease.

The rearrangement uses TRBV24-1 and TRBJ2-2; D is undetermined. The CDR3 runs 12 residues. The ends were cut back, 2 bases at V and 5 bases at J, with 2 bases in the middle. The V gene's germline CDR1 is KGHDR and CDR2 SFDVKD. The CDR3 coding sequence is TGTGCCACCAGTGATTGGACCGGGGAGCTGTTTTTT. Its protein product is CATSDWTGELFF.

This clonotype was seen repeatedly, ten times or more. The rearrangement joins TRBV2 to TRBJ1-5; TRBD1 might be the D (5 bases). Trimming shortened V by 5 bases and J by 6 bases, and 14 bases separated the two germline ends. The CDR3 covers 14 residues. Germline lookup yields CDR1 SNHLY and CDR2 FYNNEI. The CDR3: CASSQNPQGQPQHF. DNA for the CDR3: TGTGCCAGCAGTCAGAATCCCCAGGGTCAGCCCCAGCATTTT.

Many counts were recorded for this clonotype. V is TRBV24-1 and J is TRBJ1-5, with 7 bases that match TRBD1. V was clipped by 3 bases and J by 2 bases; unmatched bases: 3. CDR1 and CDR2 (germline): KGHDR, SFDVKD. There are 15 residues in the CDR3. DNA for the CDR3: TGTGCCACCAGTGATGTAGGGGGCCGCAATCAGCCCCAGCATTTT. Its translation is CATSDVGGRNQPQHF.

Ten or more counts support this clonotype. The CDR3 DNA sequence: TGTGCCTGGTGGACTTATGAAGCTTTCTTT. Its translation: CAWWTYEAFF. The chain links TRBV30 to TRBJ1-1; no reliable D call. Germline V gives CDR1 GTSNPN, CDR2 SVGIG (reference sequence). The CDR3 has 10 amino acids. Trimming removed 5 bases at V and 7 bases at J, with 8 bases between. Complete variable domain (other parts from reference TRBV30 and TRBJ1-1): SQTIHQWPATLVQPVGSPLSLECTVEGTSNPNLYWYRQAAGRGLQLLFYSVGIGQISSEVPQNLSASRPQDRQFILSSKKLLLSDSGFYLCAWWTYEAFFGQGTRLTVV.

This clonotype was picked up a small number of times. This chain uses TRBV30 with TRBJ1-1, with a weak D call TRBD1 (5 bases). Deletions cut 2 bases from V and 2 bases from J, with 15 bases between. The germline V gene has CDR1 GTSNPN and CDR2 SVGIG (reference sequence). This CDR3 comprises 15 residues. Here the CDR3 reads CAWSRALTANTEAFF. The DNA of the CDR3 is TGTGCCTGGAGTCGCGCCCTGACAGCCAACACTGAAGCTTTCTTT.

This clonotype appeared many times. The chain couples TRBV19 to TRBJ1-1; D is possibly TRBD1 (6 bases). V was clipped by 9 bases and J by 5 bases, with 16 bases between them. In germline, CDR1 is LNHDA, CDR2 SQIVND (reference sequence). This CDR3 spans 13 amino acids. CDR3 DNA sequence: TGTGCCAGCAGCTTACAGGGTGCAACTGAAGCTTTCTTT. This codes for CASSLQGATEAFF.

The rearrangement uses TRBV18 and TRBJ1-4; D might be TRBD1 (6 bases). Deletions cut 0 bases from V and 4 bases from J, with 9 bases between. CDR3 length equals 15 residues. CDR1 and CDR2 (germline): KGHSH, LQKENI. The CDR3 DNA follows: TGTGCCAGCTCACCACCAACAGGGTTTAATGAAAAACTGTTTTTT. Its protein is CASSPPTGFNEKLFF.

This clonotype has more than one count but fewer than ten. The chain has TRBV6-1 and TRBJ2-7; no clear D. Germline assignment: CDR1 MNHNS and CDR2 SASEGT. The CDR3 sequence is 11 residues long. V was pared by 5 bases and J by 6 bases, with 8 bases between. The CDR3 loop reads CASSKQSEQYF. The DNA of the CDR3 is TGTGCCAGCAGTAAACAATCCGAGCAGTACTTC.

J is TRBJ2-5 and V is TRBV11-2; TRBD1 or TRBD2 may be the D gene (5 bases each). The V end was cut by 5 bases, the J end by 6 bases, with 13 bases between. The CDR3 is 13 residues long. Germline V gives CDR1 SGHAT, CDR2 FQNNGV. The CDR3 loop is CASSRGPFQTQYF. The CDR3 bases are TGTGCCAGCAGCCGGGGCCCCTTCCAGACCCAGTACTTC.

V usage is TRBV6-1 and J usage is TRBJ1-5, with D unclear. The CDR3 runs to 16 residues. Germline CDR1 is MNHNS and CDR2 is SASEGT. The ends were cut back, 2 bases at V and 4 bases at J, with 15 bases in the middle. This chain's CDR3 is CASSERVGSGNQPQHF. CDR3 nucleotides: TGTGCCAGCAGTGAACGTGTGGGATCCGGGAATCAGCCCCAGCATTTT.

The chain links TRBV28 to TRBJ1-4, with unresolved D. In germline, CDR1 is MDHEN, CDR2 SYDVKM. Trimming pared 5 bases from V and 4 bases from J, leaving 11 bases between. The CDR3 has 14 amino acids. The chain's CDR3 is CASSNYVGNEKLFF. The CDR3 DNA follows: TGTGCCAGCAGTAATTACGTCGGTAATGAAAAACTGTTTTTT.

This clonotype was counted between two and nine times. The V gene is TRBV20-1, the J gene TRBJ2-7, with 10 bases aligning to TRBD1. The CDR3 is made up of 15 amino acids. V lost 1 base and J lost 7; bases outside the gene matches: 10. Germline CDR1 DFQATT, CDR2 SNEGSKA (reference sequence). CDR3 coding DNA: TGCAGTGCTAGAGCCCTAGGGGGACAGGGGTCTGAGCAGTACTTC. It specifies CSARALGGQGSEQYF.

Only a few counts were recorded for this clonotype. J is TRBJ1-2 and V is TRBV5-1, with a possible D match to TRBD1 (5 bases). This CDR3 region has 15 residues. Germline CDR1 and CDR2: SGHRS and YFSETQ. Trimming pared 0 bases from V and 0 bases from J, leaving 9 bases between. CDR3 nucleotides: TGCGCCAGCAGCTTGGAGGGGCGAGCTAACTATGGCTACACCTTC. Amino acid sequence: CASSLEGRANYGYTF.

This clonotype appeared a few times. The rearrangement links TRBV12-3 or TRBV12-4 to TRBJ2-7, with no clear D. V was pared by 3 bases and J by 3 bases, with 12 bases between. This CDR3 contains 14 residues. The CDR3 DNA is TGTGCCAGCAGTTTCGGACCAAGGGACTACGAGCAGTACTTC. Protein product: CASSFGPRDYEQYF.

J is TRBJ1-1 and V is TRBV5-6; D ambiguous. Germline V gene sequence: CDR1 SGHDT, CDR2 YYEEEE. V was cut by 2 bases and J by 1 base, with 9 bases left in between. The CDR3 totals 14 residues. The CDR3, as DNA: TGTGCCAGCAGCTTTACGGTAAGGAACACTGAAGCTTTCTTT. Amino acids: CASSFTVRNTEAFF.

In this sample, this clonotype turned up a few times. V gene TRBV27 combines with J gene TRBJ2-7; 12 bases map to TRBD2. The CDR3 contains 17 residues. Germline V gene lookup returns CDR1 MNHEY and CDR2 SMNVEV (reference sequence). J gave up 3 bases and V 5 bases, and 11 bases lay outside the gene matches. CDR3 nucleotide sequence: TGTGCCAGCAGTCCAAATAAACTAGCGGGAGGCTACTACGAGCAGTACTTC. It codes for CASSPNKLAGGYYEQYF.

Comments on this clonotype: An end of the junction differs from the germline gene, which may be a read error. V usage is TRBV28 and J usage is TRBJ2-2, with TRBD1 as a possible D gene (5 bases). The CDR3 consists of 15 residues. Germline V gene sequence: CDR1 MDHEN, CDR2 SYDVKM. The CDR3 DNA follows: TGTGCCAGCAGTTCCAGCAGGGATAACAACGGGGAGCTGTTTTTT. Amino acid sequence: CASSSSRDNNGELFF.

This clonotype was recorded at least ten times. J is TRBJ1-1 and V is TRBV12-3 or TRBV12-4; D not resolved. V dropped 5 bases and J dropped 1 base, with 11 bases sitting between them. This CDR3 has 14 residues. CDR3 loop: CASSQRTENTEAFF. In DNA form, the CDR3 reads TGTGCCAGCAGTCAACGGACGGAGAACACTGAAGCTTTCTTT.

Only a few counts were recorded for this clonotype. The rearrangement links TRBV20-1 to TRBJ1-2; D call uncertain. CDR3 size: 12 residues. The V end lost 5 bases, the J end lost 4 bases, and 11 bases lay between the germline ends. Germline CDR1 DFQATT, CDR2 SNEGSKA (reference sequence). CDR3 amino acids: CSALGILYGYTF. CDR3 DNA: TGCAGTGCTCTTGGGATACTCTATGGCTACACCTTC.

This clonotype was seen ten or more times. The chain employs TRBV6-2 or TRBV6-3 and TRBJ2-7, with TRBD1 identical over 10 bases. Trimming at V came to 5 bases and at J to 2 bases, leaving 6 bases not matched to a gene. CDR3 size: 15 residues. Germline values: CDR1 MNHEY, CDR2 SVGEGT. The chain's CDR3 is CASSVRTGGPYEQYF. DNA for the CDR3: TGTGCCAGCAGTGTGAGGACAGGGGGGCCCTACGAGCAGTACTTC.

The V gene is TRBV29-1, the J gene TRBJ2-7; TRBD1 is a possible D gene (6 bases). V was cut by 4 bases and J by 2 bases, with 9 bases left in between. The germline V gene encodes CDR1 SQVTM and CDR2 ANQGSEA. The CDR3 spans 12 residues. The CDR3 DNA reads TGCAGCGTTGGTAGGGACACCTACGAGCAGTACTTC. Translation gives CSVGRDTYEQYF.

The chain employs TRBV11-2 and TRBJ1-3; D unresolved. The CDR3 consists of 13 residues. The germline V and J ends were trimmed by 6 bases and 1 base, with 7 bases remaining between them. Per the germline V gene, CDR1 is SGHAT and CDR2 is FQNNGV. Here the CDR3 DNA reads TGTGCCAGCAGGGGGAGGTCTGGAAACACCATATATTTT. Protein sequence: CASRGRSGNTIYF. Based on the CDR3 plus reference TRBV11-2 and TRBJ1-3, the full variable domain is EAGVAQSPRYKIIEKRQSVAFWCNPISGHATLYWYQQILGQGPKLLIQFQNNGVVDDSQLPKDRFSAERLKGVDSTLKIQPAKLEDSAVYLCASRGRSGNTIYFGEGSWLTVV.

This clonotype was counted between two and nine times. V and J are TRBV6-1 and TRBJ2-5, with a tentative D call TRBD2 (5 bases). Germline V gene sequence: CDR1 MNHNS, CDR2 SASEGT. V was shortened by 3 bases and J by 2 bases, with 7 bases between the two germline ends. CDR3 length: 13 amino acids. CDR3 in amino acids: CASSDPGQETQYF. The CDR3, as DNA: TGTGCCAGCAGTGACCCGGGACAAGAGACCCAGTACTTC.

The chain employs TRBV19 and TRBJ2-1, with D tentatively TRBD1 (7 bases). The CDR3 is 13 amino acids. CDR1 and CDR2 (germline): LNHDA, SQIVND (reference sequence). V was clipped by 7 bases and J by 8 bases, with 15 bases between them. CDR3 protein: CASNIGGTDEQFF. Written as DNA, the CDR3 is TGTGCCAGTAACATAGGGGGGACAGATGAGCAGTTCTTC.

This clonotype was recorded a few times. The chain has TRBV5-1 and TRBJ2-7, with 8 bases that match TRBD2. Unmatched junction bases numbered 8, after V lost 4 bases and J lost 5 bases. The germline V gene has CDR1 SGHRS and CDR2 YFSETQ. CDR3 length: 14 amino acids. CDR3 loop: CASSLRTSRDEQYF. The CDR3 DNA sequence: TGCGCCAGCAGCCTACGGACTAGCAGAGACGAGCAGTACTTC. The full variable domain, completed using reference TRBV5-1 and TRBJ2-7, is KAGVTQTPRYLIKTRGQQVTLSCSPISGHRSVSWYQQTPGQGLQFLFEYFSETQRNKGNFPGRFSGRQFSNSRSEMNVSTLELGDSALYLCASSLRTSRDEQYFGPGTRLTVT.

This clonotype was recorded at least ten times. The V gene is TRBV12-3 or TRBV12-4, the J gene TRBJ1-2, with unresolved D. The CDR3 length is 13 residues. Deletions cut 8 bases from V and 4 bases from J, with 14 bases between. CDR3 region: CASWRAVGYGYTF. The CDR3 DNA reads TGTGCCAGCTGGCGAGCAGTGGGCTATGGCTACACCTTC.

This chain connects TRBV6-1 to TRBJ1-5; unclear D gene. V dropped 4 bases and J dropped 0 bases, with 10 bases sitting between them. The CDR3 is 15 residues long. Germline assignment: CDR1 MNHNS and CDR2 SASEGT. The CDR3 loop is CASSVATDSNQPQHF. As DNA, the CDR3 is TGTGCCAGCAGTGTTGCAACGGATAGCAATCAGCCCCAGCATTTT.

This clonotype was recorded only once. The CDR3 protein is CASSDRQGIGNTEAFF. CDR3 sequence (DNA): TGTGCCAGCAGTGACAGACAGGGGATCGGGAACACTGAAGCTTTCTTT. This chain links TRBV6-2 or TRBV6-3 with TRBJ1-1; 8 bases align to TRBD1. The V gene's germline CDR1 is MNHEY and CDR2 SVGEGT. Trimming removed 5 bases from V and 1 base from J; junction bases left unmatched: 9. The length of the CDR3 is 16 residues.

The chain uses TRBV4-1 and TRBJ1-6; D remains unclear. Germline V CDR1 and CDR2: MGHRA, YSYEKL. The CDR3 loop spans 14 amino acids. V was clipped by 0 bases and J by 10 bases, with 10 bases between them. CDR3 DNA: TGCGCCAGCAGCCAAGAAGGGTTCGGCTCACCCCTCCACTTT. It specifies CASSQEGFGSPLHF.

The chain recombines TRBV6-2 or TRBV6-3 with TRBJ1-2; D perhaps matches TRBD1 (6 bases). Germline assignment: CDR1 MNHEY and CDR2 SVGEGT. Between the trimmed V and J ends, which lost 2 bases and 3 bases, there was a span of 19 bases. This CDR3 has 17 residues. CDR3 coding DNA: TGTGCCAGCAGTTACAACCCCTCAGGGGTGACGCACTATGGCTACACCTTC. Residues: CASSYNPSGVTHYGYTF.

This clonotype was found many times. This chain links TRBV16 with TRBJ1-2, with 8 positions matching TRBD1. This CDR3 comprises 14 residues. V dropped 5 bases and J dropped 1; count of bases not matched to a gene: 3. Germline-derived CDR1 and CDR2 are KGHSY and FQNENV. The CDR3 DNA follows: TGTGCCAGCAGCGTCGACAGGGGTAACTATGGCTACACCTTC. This sequence encodes CASSVDRGNYGYTF.

The sample holds many counts of this clonotype. V and J are TRBV12-3 or TRBV12-4 and TRBJ1-1; 7 nucleotides line up with TRBD1. The CDR3 is 15 residues long. V shed 3 bases and J 6 bases; nucleotides not matched to a gene: 10. The CDR3 nucleotides are TGTGCCAGCAGTTTGGGTCAACAGGGGAGCGCTGAAGCTTTCTTT. Protein product: CASSLGQQGSAEAFF.